The clone carrying this T cell receptor (beta chain) has ten or more counts. The target antigen is unknown. The data stem from a study of T cells in Graves' hyperthyroidism and ophthalmopathy. Study overall: Peripheral blood was secured at the point of initial diagnosis, before any treatment. Study findings and constraints: The model's output predicted ophthalmopathy at a median of roughly 6.9 months prior to onset.

Isolation of PBMCs was performed on around 10 ml fresh peripheral blood. There were TCR beta CDR3 regions amplified from RNA transcripts. RT-PCR in the first round (using the HTBI primer set) targeted the TCR CDR3. In TCRdb, the multiplex PCR reads were re-called with MiXCR into one record per CDR3 protein. The repertoire holds about 410,000 distinct CDR3 sequences, with roughly 14% as singletons. CDR1 is SEHNR and CDR2 is FQNEAQ in the germline V gene (reference sequence). CDR3 length: 15 residues. V was pared by 6 bases and J by 3 bases, with 17 bases between. Sequencing was performed on blood. The chain uses TRBV7-9 and TRBJ1-2; no reliable D call. The TCR was taken from a man aged 18 to 35 with Graves' ophthalmopathy. The CDR3 region is CASSSQQSYDYGYTF. CDR3 DNA: TGTGCCAGCAGTAGCCAACAATCCTACGACTATGGCTACACCTTC.